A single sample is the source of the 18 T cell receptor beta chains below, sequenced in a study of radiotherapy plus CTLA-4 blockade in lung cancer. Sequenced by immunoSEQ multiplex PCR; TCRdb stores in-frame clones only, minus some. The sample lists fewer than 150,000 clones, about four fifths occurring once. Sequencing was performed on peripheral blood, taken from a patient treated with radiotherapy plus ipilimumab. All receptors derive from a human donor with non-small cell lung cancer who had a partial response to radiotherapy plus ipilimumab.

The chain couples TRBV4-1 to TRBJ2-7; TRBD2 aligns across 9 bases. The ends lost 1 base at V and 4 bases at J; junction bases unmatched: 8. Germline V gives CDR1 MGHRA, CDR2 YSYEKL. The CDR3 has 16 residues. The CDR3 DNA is TGCGCCAGCAGCCAAGTTGGCGGGGGGGATAAATACGAGCAGTACTTC. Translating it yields CASSQVGGGDKYEQYF.

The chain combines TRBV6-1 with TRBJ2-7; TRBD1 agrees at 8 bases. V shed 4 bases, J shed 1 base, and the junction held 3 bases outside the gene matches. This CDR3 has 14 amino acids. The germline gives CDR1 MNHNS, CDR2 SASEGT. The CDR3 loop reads CASSGTGWSYEQYF. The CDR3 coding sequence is TGTGCCAGCAGTGGGACAGGGTGGTCCTACGAGCAGTACTTC.

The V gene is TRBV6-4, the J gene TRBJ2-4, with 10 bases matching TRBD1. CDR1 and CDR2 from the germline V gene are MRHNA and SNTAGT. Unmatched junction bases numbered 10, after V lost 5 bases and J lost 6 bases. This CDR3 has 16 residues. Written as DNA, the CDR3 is TGTGCCAGCAGTCCCTCCGATGGACAGGGGGTAAACATTCAGTACTTC. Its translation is CASSPSDGQGVNIQYF.

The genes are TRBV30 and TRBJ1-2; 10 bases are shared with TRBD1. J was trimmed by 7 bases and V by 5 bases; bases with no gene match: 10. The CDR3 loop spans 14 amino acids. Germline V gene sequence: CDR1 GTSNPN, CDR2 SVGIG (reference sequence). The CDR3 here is CAWALRDRGLGYTF. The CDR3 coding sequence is TGTGCCTGGGCCCTCCGAGACAGGGGGCTTGGCTACACCTTC.

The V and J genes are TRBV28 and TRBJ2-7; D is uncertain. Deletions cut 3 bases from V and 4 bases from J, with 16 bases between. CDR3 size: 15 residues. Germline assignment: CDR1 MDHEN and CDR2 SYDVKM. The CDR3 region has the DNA TGTGCCAGCAGTTTGGTGACTCGAATCGTTTACGAGCAGTACTTC. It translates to CASSLVTRIVYEQYF.

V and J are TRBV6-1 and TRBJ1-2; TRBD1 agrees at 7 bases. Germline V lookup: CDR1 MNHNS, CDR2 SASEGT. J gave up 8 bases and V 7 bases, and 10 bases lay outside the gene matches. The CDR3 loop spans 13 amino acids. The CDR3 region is CASNTGENRGYTF. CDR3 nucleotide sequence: TGTGCCAGCAATACAGGGGAGAATAGGGGCTACACCTTC.

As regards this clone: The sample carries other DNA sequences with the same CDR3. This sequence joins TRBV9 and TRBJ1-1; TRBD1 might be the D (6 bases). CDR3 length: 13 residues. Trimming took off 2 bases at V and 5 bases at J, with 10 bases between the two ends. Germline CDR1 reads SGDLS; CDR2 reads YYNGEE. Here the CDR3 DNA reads TGTGCCAGCAGCGTGGGGGGGCGGACTGAAGCTTTCTTT. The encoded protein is CASSVGGRTEAFF.

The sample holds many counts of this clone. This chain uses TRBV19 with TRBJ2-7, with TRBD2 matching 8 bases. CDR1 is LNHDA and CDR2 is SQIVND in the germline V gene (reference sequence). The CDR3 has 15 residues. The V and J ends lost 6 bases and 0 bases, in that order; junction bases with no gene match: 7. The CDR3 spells CASRWAGGSSYEQYF. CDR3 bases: TGTGCCAGTAGATGGGCGGGGGGAAGCTCCTACGAGCAGTACTTC.

The CDR3 bases are TGCAGCGTTGAAGATCTTAGCGCCAGCTCCTACAATGAGCAGTTCTTC. Translated, it gives CSVEDLSASSYNEQFF. The chain recombines TRBV29-1 with TRBJ2-1, with D perhaps TRBD2 (5 bases). The germline CDR1 and CDR2 sequences are SQVTM and ANQGSEA. The CDR3 runs 16 residues. The germline V and J ends were trimmed by 0 bases and 0 bases, with 12 bases remaining between them.

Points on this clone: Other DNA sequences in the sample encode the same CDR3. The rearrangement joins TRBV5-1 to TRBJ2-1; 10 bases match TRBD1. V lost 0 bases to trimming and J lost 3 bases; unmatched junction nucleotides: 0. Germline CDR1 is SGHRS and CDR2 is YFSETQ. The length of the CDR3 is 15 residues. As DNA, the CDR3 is TGCGCCAGCAGCTTGGGGACAGGGGGCTACAATGAGCAGTTCTTC. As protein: CASSLGTGGYNEQFF.

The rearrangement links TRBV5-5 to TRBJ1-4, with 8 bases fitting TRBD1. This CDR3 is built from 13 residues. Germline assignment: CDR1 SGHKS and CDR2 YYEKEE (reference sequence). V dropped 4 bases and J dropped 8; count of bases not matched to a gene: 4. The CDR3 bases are TGTGCCAGCAGCCTACAGGGGGAGGAAAAACTGTTTTTT. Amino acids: CASSLQGEEKLFF.

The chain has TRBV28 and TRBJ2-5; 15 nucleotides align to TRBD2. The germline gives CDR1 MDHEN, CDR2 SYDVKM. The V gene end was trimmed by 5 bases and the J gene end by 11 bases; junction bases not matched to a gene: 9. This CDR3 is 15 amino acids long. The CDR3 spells CASSQPGLAGGEQYF. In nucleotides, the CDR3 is TGTGCCAGCAGTCAGCCGGGACTAGCGGGAGGAGAGCAGTACTTC.

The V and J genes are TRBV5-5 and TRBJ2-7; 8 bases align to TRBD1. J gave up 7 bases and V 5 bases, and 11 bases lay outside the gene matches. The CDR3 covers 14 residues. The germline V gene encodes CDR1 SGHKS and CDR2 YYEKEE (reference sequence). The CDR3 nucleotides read TGTGCCAGCAGACCCGGGCAGGGGGCGAAAGAGCAGTACGTC. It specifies CASRPGQGAKEQYV.

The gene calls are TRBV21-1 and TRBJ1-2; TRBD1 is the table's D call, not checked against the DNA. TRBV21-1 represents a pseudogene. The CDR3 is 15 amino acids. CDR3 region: CASSKGQPTNYGYTF. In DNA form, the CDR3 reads TGTGCCAGCAGCAAGGGACAGCCTACTAACTATGGCTACACCTTC.

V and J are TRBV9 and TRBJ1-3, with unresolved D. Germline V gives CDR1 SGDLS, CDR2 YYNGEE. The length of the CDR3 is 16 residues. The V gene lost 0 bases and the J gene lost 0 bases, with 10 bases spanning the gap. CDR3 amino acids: CASSVAGGISGNTIYF. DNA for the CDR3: TGTGCCAGCAGCGTAGCTGGCGGAATCTCTGGAAACACCATATATTTT. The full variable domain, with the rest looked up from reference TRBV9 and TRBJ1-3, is DSGVTQTPKHLITATGQRVTLRCSPRSGDLSVYWYQQSLDQGLQFLIQYYNGEERAKGNILERFSAQQFPDLHSELNLSSLELGDSALYFCASSVAGGISGNTIYFGEGSWLTVV.

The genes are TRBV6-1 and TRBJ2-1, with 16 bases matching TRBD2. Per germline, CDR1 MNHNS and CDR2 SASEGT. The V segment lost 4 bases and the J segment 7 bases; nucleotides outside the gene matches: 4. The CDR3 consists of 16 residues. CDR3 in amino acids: CASSGRGLAGGNEQFF. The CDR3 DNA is TGTGCCAGCAGTGGCCGGGGACTAGCGGGAGGGAATGAGCAGTTCTTC.

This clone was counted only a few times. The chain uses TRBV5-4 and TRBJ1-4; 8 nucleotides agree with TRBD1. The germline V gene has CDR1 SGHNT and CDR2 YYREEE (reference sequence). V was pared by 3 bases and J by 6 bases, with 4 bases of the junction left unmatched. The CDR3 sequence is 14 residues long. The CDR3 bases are TGTGCCAGCAGCTATGACAGGGGAGATGAAAAACTGTTTTTT. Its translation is CASSYDRGDEKLFF.

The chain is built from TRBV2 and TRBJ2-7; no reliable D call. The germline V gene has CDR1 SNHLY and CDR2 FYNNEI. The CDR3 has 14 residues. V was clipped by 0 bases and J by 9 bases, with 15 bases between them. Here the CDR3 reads CASSEAGSPEVQYV. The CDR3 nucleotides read TGTGCCAGCAGTGAAGCCGGGTCCCCCGAAGTGCAGTACGTC.